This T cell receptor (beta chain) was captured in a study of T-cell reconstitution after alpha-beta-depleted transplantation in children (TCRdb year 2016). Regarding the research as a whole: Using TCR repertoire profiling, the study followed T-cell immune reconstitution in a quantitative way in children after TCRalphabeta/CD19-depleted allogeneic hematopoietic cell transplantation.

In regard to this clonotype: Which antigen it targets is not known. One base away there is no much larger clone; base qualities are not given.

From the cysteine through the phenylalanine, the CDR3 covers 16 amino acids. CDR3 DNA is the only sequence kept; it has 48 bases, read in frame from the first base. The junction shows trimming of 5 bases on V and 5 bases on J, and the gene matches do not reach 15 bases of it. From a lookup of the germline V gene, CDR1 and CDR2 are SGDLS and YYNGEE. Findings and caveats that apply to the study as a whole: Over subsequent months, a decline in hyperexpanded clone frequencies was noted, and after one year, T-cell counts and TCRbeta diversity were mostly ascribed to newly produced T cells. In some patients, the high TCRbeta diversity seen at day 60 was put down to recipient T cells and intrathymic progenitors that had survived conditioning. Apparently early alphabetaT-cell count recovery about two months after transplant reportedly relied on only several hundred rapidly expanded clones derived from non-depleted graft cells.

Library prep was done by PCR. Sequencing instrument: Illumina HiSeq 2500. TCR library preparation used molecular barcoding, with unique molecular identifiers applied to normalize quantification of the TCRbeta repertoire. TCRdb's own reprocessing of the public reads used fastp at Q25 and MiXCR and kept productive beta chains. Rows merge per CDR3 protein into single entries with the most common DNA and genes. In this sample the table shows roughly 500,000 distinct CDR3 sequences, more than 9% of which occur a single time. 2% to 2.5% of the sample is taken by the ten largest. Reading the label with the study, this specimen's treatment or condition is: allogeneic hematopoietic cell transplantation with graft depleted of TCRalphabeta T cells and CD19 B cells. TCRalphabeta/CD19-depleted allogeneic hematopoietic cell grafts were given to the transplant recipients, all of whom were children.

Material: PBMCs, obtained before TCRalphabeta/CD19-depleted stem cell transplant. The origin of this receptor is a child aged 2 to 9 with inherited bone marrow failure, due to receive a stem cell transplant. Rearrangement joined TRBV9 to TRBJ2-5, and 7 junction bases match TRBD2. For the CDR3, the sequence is CASSGRGRTSSETQYF. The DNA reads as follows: TGTGCCAGCAGTGGGAGGGGACGGACGTCTTCGGAGACCCAGTACTTC. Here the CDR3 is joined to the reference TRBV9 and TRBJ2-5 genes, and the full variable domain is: DSGVTQTPKHLITATGQRVTLRCSPRSGDLSVYWYQQSLDQGLQFLIQYYNGEERAKGNILERFSAQQFPDLHSELNLSSLELGDSALYFCASSGRGRTSSETQYFGPGTRLLVL.